The rows below give T cell receptor beta chains drawn from one sample of a study of spatial heterogeneity in lung cancer. Each CDR3 protein is one row after TCRdb ran MiXCR on the 5' RACE reads. The sample contains about 7,500 distinct CDR3 sequences, about 11% of which appear only once. The sequencing here drew on lung tumor tissue, taken at surgery. The receptors shown here come from a male donor with early-stage non-small cell lung cancer. Each CDR3 is given with its conserved first and last residue. D genes are given only for firm matches. A clone size is listed for some rows: how often the clone was seen (once, few, many), or a class if it is expanded.

j_call v_call clone_size d_call cdr3_nt cdr3_aa
TRBJ1-1 TRBV7-2 - - TGTGCCAGCAGCTTGACGAACACTGAAGCTTTCTTT CASSLTNTEAFF
TRBJ2-2 TRBV6-1 medium-sized TRBD2 TGTGCCAGCGGGGTGAGGCTAGCGGGAGGGCTCGGGGAGCTGTTTTTT CASGVRLAGGLGELFF
TRBJ1-4 TRBV7-9 medium-sized - TGTGCCAGCAGCTCACAGCCCCCCGGCCCAGCAACTAATGAAAAACTGTTTTTT CASSSQPPGPATNEKLFF
TRBJ1-6 TRBV6-6 - - TGTGCCAGCAGTTACTCGACTGTTGATAATTCACCCCTCCACTTT CASSYSTVDNSPLHF
TRBJ2-1 TRBV7-7 medium-sized - TGTGCCAGCAGCTTATTAGGAGCTACTAATGAGCAGTTCTTC CASSLLGATNEQFF
TRBJ1-5 TRBV3-1 many - TGTGCCAGCAGCCAAGGGACCCAGCCCCAGCATTTT CASSQGTQPQHF
TRBJ1-1 TRBV9 medium-sized - TGTGCCAGCAGCGTAGCTACGTCGGCCAGCACTGAAGCTTTCTTT CASSVATSASTEAFF
TRBJ1-1 TRBV19 - - TGTGCCAGTTCCGGGACACTTAACACTGAAGCTTTCTTT CASSGTLNTEAFF
TRBJ1-5 TRBV19 medium-sized - TGTGCCAGTAGATTTCGGGGGTCCAATAAGCAGCCCCAGCATTTT CASRFRGSNKQPQHF
TRBJ1-1 TRBV20-1 many - TGCAGTGCTAGAGAGGCTGCCAAGGACACTGAAGCTTTCTTT CSAREAAKDTEAFF
TRBJ2-4 TRBV12-3/TRBV12-4 many - TGTGCCAGCAGTTTACTGGAGGGAAACATTCAGTACTTC CASSLLEGNIQYF
TRBJ2-3 TRBV12-3/TRBV12-4 many TRBD1 TGTGCCAGCAGTTACCAGGGGGCCACAGATACGCAGTATTTT CASSYQGATDTQYF
TRBJ1-6 TRBV30 many TRBD1 TGTGCCTGGAGCCCAGGGGGGACAGGGGTCTCACCCCTCCACTTT CAWSPGGTGVSPLHF
TRBJ2-5 TRBV5-4 medium-sized TRBD1 TGTGCCAGCAGCTTTTCGACAGGGTGGGAGACCCAGTACTTC CASSFSTGWETQYF
TRBJ1-2 TRBV6-5 many TRBD1 TGTGCCAGCAGCCTACGGGGCGACAGGGCCCTCTATGGCTACACCTTC CASSLRGDRALYGYTF
TRBJ2-1 TRBV12-3/TRBV12-4 many TRBD2 TGTGCCAGCAGTCCCGAAAGAGCGGGAGGGCCCCACAATGAGCAGTTCTTC CASSPERAGGPHNEQFF
TRBJ2-7 TRBV5-6 - TRBD1 TGTGCCAGCAGCCCACAGGCGGGGACAGGGTGGTACGAGCAGTACTTC CASSPQAGTGWYEQYF
TRBJ2-7 TRBV7-9 many - TGTGCCAGCAGCTTTGAGGAAAAAGCCTACGAGCAGTACTTC CASSFEEKAYEQYF
TRBJ2-3 TRBV20-1 medium-sized - TGCAGTGCTAGCGGCACAGATACGCAGTATTTT CSASGTDTQYF
TRBJ2-7 TRBV27 medium-sized - TGTGCCAGCAGTCACCTTAGGGGAGGGACAGGCGCCTACGAGCAGTACTTC CASSHLRGGTGAYEQYF
TRBJ2-3 TRBV7-2 - TRBD1 TGTGCCAGCAGCTTCGCCGGGACAGGGGGCGACACAGATACGCAGTATTTT CASSFAGTGGDTDTQYF
TRBJ2-4 TRBV19 medium-sized - TGTGCCAGTAGCCTCGGCGGGGTAGCCAAAAACATTCAGTACTTC CASSLGGVAKNIQYF
TRBJ2-3 TRBV7-2 many TRBD2 TGTGCCAGCAGCATTAGCGGGAGGGCCGCAGATACGCAGTATTTT CASSISGRAADTQYF
TRBJ2-2 TRBV27 medium-sized TRBD2 TGTGCCAGCAGTTCCCAAGGGACTAGCGGCACTTTGACCGGGGAGCTGTTTTTT CASSSQGTSGTLTGELFF
TRBJ1-1 TRBV6-2/TRBV6-3 many - TGTGCCAGCAGGGAAGACTTGAATTCTAACACTGAAGCTTTCTTT CASREDLNSNTEAFF
TRBJ2-7 TRBV5-4 - - TGTGCCAGCAGCTTGGGAGGGGGAAGGGCCGGGCAGTACTTC CASSLGGGRAGQYF
TRBJ2-1 TRBV28 many TRBD1 TGTGCCAGCAGTAGGGACAGGGGAGGAGTCTTC CASSRDRGGVF
TRBJ2-5 TRBV5-1 few - TGCGCCAGCAGCCCGGGACTCCAGTACCAAGAGACCCAGTACTTC CASSPGLQYQETQYF
TRBJ2-2 TRBV4-3 many - TGCGCCAGCAGCACATGGACGGAGAACACCGGGGAGCTGTTTTTT CASSTWTENTGELFF
TRBJ2-3 TRBV7-9 many TRBD2 TGTGCCAGCAGCTTGGCCACCGTAGCGGGAGTCGATAATACGCAGTATTTT CASSLATVAGVDNTQYF
TRBJ1-4 TRBV5-1 - TRBD1 TGCGCCAGCAGCTTGGCCGGGACAGGGGTCCTTAATGAAAAACTGTTTTTT CASSLAGTGVLNEKLFF
TRBJ2-5 TRBV20-1 - TRBD2 TGCAGTGCTAGGATAGCGGGAGGTGGGGAGACCCAGTACTTC CSARIAGGGETQYF
TRBJ1-1 TRBV21-1 medium-sized - TGTGCCAGCACCCCCGAGGGGGCAGCTGAAGCTTTCTTT CASTPEGAAEAFF
TRBJ2-2 TRBV20-1 - - TGCAGCGCCGACAAGACGTCCGGGGAGCTGTTTTTT CSADKTSGELFF
TRBJ2-5 TRBV4-3 medium-sized - TGCGCCAGCAGCCAAGATAACAGCCTGGGGACCCAGTACTTC CASSQDNSLGTQYF
TRBJ2-1 TRBV29-1 - TRBD2 TGCAGCGTTGAAAGCGGGAGTGACTACAATGAGCAGTTCTTC CSVESGSDYNEQFF
TRBJ2-1 TRBV18 medium-sized - TGTGCCAGCTCACCGGGTTCCCCTGAGCAGTTCTTC CASSPGSPEQFF
TRBJ2-1 TRBV29-1 - TRBD1 TGCAGCGTTGGGGGACAGGCCTACAATGAGCAGTTCTTC CSVGGQAYNEQFF
TRBJ2-3 TRBV20-1 - TRBD2 TGCAGTGCTAGTAGGAGCGGGAGTGCAGATACGCAGTATTTT CSASRSGSADTQYF
TRBJ2-5 TRBV12-3/TRBV12-4 few TRBD2 TGTGCCAGCAGCAGGAGCGGGGGGGAGACCCAGTACTTC CASSRSGGETQYF
TRBJ1-1 TRBV12-3/TRBV12-4 medium-sized - TGTGCCAGCACTGCGGGGCGAGGGAACACTGAAGCTTTCTTT CASTAGRGNTEAFF
TRBJ2-5 TRBV12-3/TRBV12-4 medium-sized - TGCGCCAGCAGCTTGCAAGAGACCCAGTACTTC CASSLQETQYF
TRBJ2-5 TRBV4-3 many - TGCGCCAGCAGCCAAGAACCTTCACGGTGGGGAGAGACCCAGTACTTC CASSQEPSRWGETQYF
TRBJ2-7 TRBV5-1 many - TGCGCCAGCGCGGTGACGGCCCCGGGCTACGAGCAGTACTTC CASAVTAPGYEQYF
TRBJ2-7 TRBV5-1 many - TGCGCCAGCAGCTCCATGGAGGACAGTTCCTACGAGCAGTACTTC CASSSMEDSSYEQYF
TRBJ2-3 TRBV5-6 few TRBD1 TGTGCCAGCAGCTTGCGGACAGGGAACACAGATACGCAGTATTTT CASSLRTGNTDTQYF
TRBJ2-5 TRBV7-9 many TRBD1 TGTGCCAGCAGCAGCCACAGGGGGCGCCGGGAGACCCAGTACTTC CASSSHRGRRETQYF
TRBJ2-3 TRBV12-3/TRBV12-4 many - TGTGCCAGCAGTTTATACCTTGTAGGTGATACGCAGTATTTT CASSLYLVGDTQYF
TRBJ2-1 TRBV6-2/TRBV6-3 medium-sized - TGTGCCAGCAGTTACTCGCGGGTCAATGAGCAGTTCTTC CASSYSRVNEQFF
TRBJ2-7 TRBV11-2 medium-sized TRBD2 TGTGCCAGCAGCTCAACTAGCGGGAGGGCCTACGAGCAGTACTTC CASSSTSGRAYEQYF
TRBJ2-3 TRBV29-1 many TRBD2 TGCAGCGTTGCCTACTCGACTAGCGGGAGCACAGATACGCAGTATTTT CSVAYSTSGSTDTQYF
TRBJ2-3 TRBV5-4 many - TGTGCCAGCAACCCATACGACCGAGGGACAGATACGCAGTATTTT CASNPYDRGTDTQYF
TRBJ2-1 TRBV27 medium-sized TRBD1 TGTGCCAGCAGTTTGGGGGACAGGGGCTCCAATGAGCAGTTCTTC CASSLGDRGSNEQFF
TRBJ1-1 TRBV6-5 many TRBD1 TGTGCCAGCAGTTACCGGACAGGGACCACTGAAGCTTTCTTT CASSYRTGTTEAFF
TRBJ1-5 TRBV20-1 many - TGCAGTGCTAGAATTCCGGGAGATAATCAGCCCCAGCATTTT CSARIPGDNQPQHF
TRBJ2-1 TRBV20-1 medium-sized - TGCAGTGCTAGTAGACTTAGCTCCTACAATGAGCAGTTCTTC CSASRLSSYNEQFF
TRBJ2-2 TRBV5-1 once - TGCGCCAACAGGAATAACGGGGAGCTGTTTTTT CANRNNGELFF
TRBJ2-6 TRBV5-4 many - TGTGCCAGCAGCCCGGACCTCTCTGGGGCCAACGTCCTGACTTTC CASSPDLSGANVLTF
TRBJ2-3 TRBV30 - TRBD2 TGTGCCCAACGAACTAGCGACCGGGGAGATACGCAGTATTTT CAQRTSDRGDTQYF
TRBJ1-2 TRBV5-1 many - TGCGCCAGCAGCCGAGAAGGGGGTCCCGCCATTGGCTACACCTTC CASSREGGPAIGYTF